The T cell receptor beta chain under discussion was sequenced for a study of control samples from healthy donors and cancer patients. In its sample, this clone was seen once. Clones were read by immunoSEQ multiplex PCR, and TCRdb kept only the in-frame ones, dropping some. The table shows about 150,000 clones, with around 86% occurring only once. V lost 6 bases to trimming and J lost 8 bases, with 19 bases between them. The length of the CDR3 is 14 residues. Germline CDR1 reads MDHEN; CDR2 reads SYDVKM. The specimen sequenced was blood. The sequence came from a man aged 25-40 years in good health. The chain recombines TRBV28 with TRBJ2-5; either TRBD1 or TRBD2 may supply D (5 bases each). This CDR3 is CASSPRGGDRTQYF. For the CDR3, the DNA is TGTGCCAGCAGCCCACGGGGCGGAGATCGTACCCAGTACTTC.